One sample yielded the 14 T cell receptor beta chains listed below, sequenced in a study of cytomegalovirus exposure and HLA in healthy donors. This PCR relied on a set of 60 Vbeta primers and 13 Jbeta primers. Profiling relied on immunoSEQ multiplex PCR, and the TCRdb table lists in-frame clones only, not all of them. This table holds some 130,000 clones, around three quarters found once. Sequencing was done on a sample of PBMCs. All receptors derive from a man younger than 30 in good health and CMV-seronegative.

This chain uses TRBV13 with TRBJ1-6, with TRBD1 as a possible D gene (5 bases). Germline CDR1 PRHDT, CDR2 FYEKMQ (reference sequence). The length of the CDR3 is 15 residues. V lost 0 bases and J lost 10, with 13 bases in between. The CDR3 loop reads CASSLGWGVESPLHF. As DNA, the CDR3 is TGTGCCAGCAGCTTAGGGTGGGGCGTGGAGTCACCCCTCCACTTT.

The chain joins TRBV4-2 to TRBJ2-2; 8 bases match TRBD1. Germline V gene lookup returns CDR1 LGHNA and CDR2 YNFKEQ. The CDR3 is 17 residues long. Trimming at V came to 0 bases and at J to 5 bases, leaving 8 bases not matched to a gene. CDR3 region: CASSQDSTGGFTGELFF. CDR3 DNA: TGTGCCAGCAGCCAAGATAGCACAGGGGGATTTACCGGGGAGCTGTTTTTT.

The chain has TRBV23-1 and TRBJ1-1; possibly TRBD1 for D (5 bases). TRBV23-1 is classed as an ORF, of uncertain function. V was cut by 3 bases and J by 1 base, with 27 bases left in between. The CDR3 extends over 20 amino acids. The CDR3 loop reads CASSHRQHWTQAGQNTEAFF. The DNA for the CDR3 is TGCGCCAGCAGTCATCGACAACACTGGACCCAGGCAGGGCAGAACACTGAAGCTTTCTTT.

This clone was seen a single time. The rearrangement uses TRBV9 and TRBJ1-2, with D unclear. CDR3 length: 13 amino acids. V dropped 0 bases and J dropped 8 bases, with 11 bases sitting between them. CDR1 is SGDLS and CDR2 is YYNGEE in the germline V gene. CDR3 bases: TGTGCCAGCAGCGTAGACGAGGGTAGGGGCTACACCTTC. Amino acid sequence: CASSVDEGRGYTF. Using reference TRBV9 and TRBJ1-2 for the parts outside the CDR3, the full variable domain is DSGVTQTPKHLITATGQRVTLRCSPRSGDLSVYWYQQSLDQGLQFLIQYYNGEERAKGNILERFSAQQFPDLHSELNLSSLELGDSALYFCASSVDEGRGYTFGSGTRLTVV.

The chain uses TRBV6-5 and TRBJ1-5; D may be TRBD1 (5 bases). V was cut by 7 bases and J by 5 bases, with 15 bases left in between. This CDR3 is 14 amino acids long. Germline V gives CDR1 MNHEY, CDR2 SVGAGI. DNA for the CDR3: TGTGCCAGCACCTCGACAGCCGGGCATCAGCCCCAGCATTTT. It is translated as CASTSTAGHQPQHF.

The CDR3 region is CASSYDSYLNSPLHF. DNA of the CDR3: TGTGCCAGCAGTTACGACAGCTACCTGAATTCACCCCTCCACTTT. The chain uses TRBV6-5 and TRBJ1-6; D may be TRBD1 (5 bases). The CDR3 is made up of 15 amino acids. V lost 2 bases and J lost 7, with 12 bases in between. Germline V gene data show CDR1 as MNHEY and CDR2 as SVGAGI.

This clone turned up a few times. V and J are TRBV4-1 and TRBJ1-2; the match to TRBD1 covers 12 bases. The germline V gene encodes CDR1 MGHRA and CDR2 YSYEKL. The CDR3 has 16 residues. V lost 5 bases, J lost 5 bases, and 9 bases stayed unmatched. Here the CDR3 reads CASSGGGTGGSYGYTF. CDR3 bases: TGCGCCAGCAGCGGGGGAGGGACAGGGGGCTCGTATGGCTACACCTTC.

The chain is built from TRBV29-1 and TRBJ2-2; D is perhaps TRBD1 (5 bases). Germline V lookup: CDR1 SQVTM, CDR2 ANQGSEA. V was shortened by 4 bases and J by 4 bases, with 13 bases between the two germline ends. The CDR3 has 14 amino acids. CDR3 DNA sequence: TGCAGCGTTGCCGCCAGGGTCGGCACCGGGGAGCTGTTTTTT. Translating it yields CSVAARVGTGELFF.

The rearrangement joins TRBV11-3 to TRBJ2-2; a possible D gene is TRBD1 (8 bases). From germline, CDR1 is SGHNT and CDR2 YENEEA. The ends were cut back, 5 bases at V and 0 bases at J, with 22 bases in the middle. CDR3 length equals 19 residues. The CDR3 region is CASSAGTGGGNSNTGELFF. The CDR3 DNA is TGTGCCAGCAGCGCGGGCACAGGGGGGGGGAACTCGAACACCGGGGAGCTGTTTTTT.

This clone turned up a few times. V gene TRBV7-2 combines with J gene TRBJ2-1, with 8 positions matching TRBD2. CDR3 length equals 13 residues. Germline CDR1 SGHTA, CDR2 FQGNSA. The ends lost 3 bases at V and 9 bases at J; junction bases unmatched: 4. CDR3: CASSFQAGVEQFF. The CDR3 DNA reads as TGTGCCAGCAGCTTTCAAGCGGGGGTTGAGCAGTTCTTC. The full variable domain, its missing parts supplied by reference TRBV7-2 and TRBJ2-1, is GAGVSQSPSNKVTEKGKDVELRCDPISGHTALYWYRQSLGQGLEFLIYFQGNSAPDKSGLPSDRFSAERTGGSVSTLTIQRTQQEDSAVYLCASSFQAGVEQFFGPGTRLTVL.

This chain joins TRBV19 and TRBJ1-5; D might be TRBD1 (5 bases). The germline V gene has CDR1 LNHDA and CDR2 SQIVND (reference sequence). Trimming removed 4 bases at V and 0 bases at J, with 7 bases between. This CDR3 comprises 14 residues. This chain's CDR3 is CASSTQGSNQPQHF. The CDR3 region has the DNA TGTGCCAGTAGTACCCAGGGTAGCAATCAGCCCCAGCATTTT.

This chain joins TRBV2 and TRBJ1-5, with 8 bases that match TRBD1. This CDR3 is 15 amino acids long. V lost 5 bases to trimming and J lost 7 bases; unmatched junction nucleotides: 10. Looked up from germline, CDR1 is SNHLY and CDR2 is FYNNEI. The CDR3 sequence is CASSPGTGAWQPQHF. The CDR3 DNA follows: TGTGCCAGCAGTCCCGGGACAGGCGCATGGCAGCCCCAGCATTTT.

CDR3 sequence (DNA): TGCGCCAGCAGCCCCTTGTTCCAGGGGGGAAATGAAAAACTGTTTTTT. Amino acids: CASSPLFQGGNEKLFF. This chain joins TRBV4-3 and TRBJ1-4; 7 nucleotides match TRBD1. The trim removed 4 bases at V and 5 bases at J, leaving 10 bases unmatched. Germline V gene data show CDR1 as LGHNA and CDR2 as YSLEER. The CDR3 has 16 amino acids.

In this sample, this clone turned up a few times. Here the CDR3 reads CASSQEVLLAGFSGANVLTF. The CDR3 DNA sequence: TGTGCCAGCAGCCAAGAAGTCCTACTAGCGGGGTTCTCTGGGGCCAACGTCCTGACTTTC. The chain joins TRBV4-2 to TRBJ2-6; 10 nucleotides agree with TRBD2. Germline V lookup: CDR1 LGHNA, CDR2 YNFKEQ. The CDR3 contains 20 residues. V gave up 0 bases and J gave up 0 bases; unmatched junction bases: 8.